The 18 T cell receptor beta chains below all came from one sample that was sequenced in a study of T cells in localized non-small cell lung cancer (dated by TCRdb to the early 2020s). Library preparation was by the immunoSEQ multiplex PCR assay. Held by TCRdb, this immuneACCESS table contains in-frame sequences only and omits some clones. Under half of the omission traces to an unresolved V gene where checked; the cause of the rest is unknown. A total of under 20,000 clones appear in this sample, about 90% of them only once. Less than 5% of the sample is taken by the ten largest. This sample comprised peripheral blood, obtained before any cancer treatment. These receptor sequences come from a male donor at least 60 years old with stage I squamous cell lung carcinoma.

V and J are TRBV5-8 and TRBJ1-3; D unclear. The CDR3 spans 16 residues. Trimming took off 0 bases at V and 3 bases at J, with 13 bases between the two ends. Germline V lookup: CDR1 SGHTS, CDR2 YDEGEE. CDR3 sequence: CASSLDTMALGNTIYF. CDR3 DNA sequence: TGTGCCAGCAGCTTGGACACGATGGCACTTGGAAACACCATATATTTT.

V usage is TRBV5-6 and J usage is TRBJ2-1; 11 nucleotides line up with TRBD2. After removal of 4 bases from V and 7 bases from J, the junction contained 7 bases not matched to a gene. CDR3 length: 15 amino acids. Germline V gives CDR1 SGHDT, CDR2 YYEEEE. The CDR3 region is CASSILAGVSNEQFF. Here the CDR3 DNA reads TGTGCCAGCAGCATACTAGCGGGAGTGTCTAATGAGCAGTTCTTC.

The gene calls are TRBV11-2 and TRBJ2-5; D is possibly TRBD1 (5 bases). The CDR3 is 14 residues long. V was trimmed by 3 bases and J by 0 bases, leaving 8 bases between them. CDR1 and CDR2 (germline): SGHAT, FQNNGV. CDR3 nucleotides: TGTGCCAGCAGCTTCCGACAGTACCAAGAGACCCAGTACTTC. Its translation is CASSFRQYQETQYF.

The chain links TRBV5-5 to TRBJ2-7; D is perhaps TRBD1 or TRBD2 (5 bases each). CDR1 is SGHKS and CDR2 is YYEKEE in the germline V gene (reference sequence). The CDR3 consists of 15 residues. V lost 1 base and J lost 2, with 13 bases in between. The CDR3: CASSLSRGSTYEQYF. DNA for the CDR3: TGTGCCAGCAGCTTGTCGAGGGGATCGACCTACGAGCAGTACTTC.

This clone appeared a few times. CDR3 sequence (DNA): TGTGCCAGCTCCCCCGGGACTACCACAGAGACCCAGTACTTC. As protein: CASSPGTTTETQYF. The V and J genes are TRBV18 and TRBJ2-5; the match to TRBD2 covers 7 bases. J was trimmed by 4 bases and V by 6 bases; bases with no gene match: 8. CDR1 is KGHSH, CDR2 LQKENI, per germline. The CDR3 consists of 14 residues.

For the CDR3, the DNA is TGCGCCAGCAGCCGCACCCAAGACAGGGTTCGGGAAAAACTGTTTTTT. It yields the protein CASSRTQDRVREKLFF. The gene calls are TRBV4-3 and TRBJ1-4; 7 bases fit TRBD1. Trimming removed 4 bases from V and 8 bases from J; junction bases left unmatched: 13. Looked up from germline, CDR1 is LGHNA and CDR2 is YSLEER. The CDR3 covers 16 residues.

The chain has TRBV2 and TRBJ1-6; D perhaps matches TRBD1 (6 bases). Between the trimmed V and J ends, which lost 11 bases and 13 bases, there was a span of 21 bases. The CDR3 is 13 amino acids. CDR1 is SNHLY, CDR2 FYNNEI, per germline. CDR3 bases: TGTGCCGGGAGAAGGACAGCCCCCGAGCCCCTCCACTTT. The encoded protein is CAGRRTAPEPLHF. Complete variable domain (other parts from reference TRBV2 and TRBJ1-6): EPEVTQTPSHQVTQMGQEVILRCVPISNHLYFYWYRQILGQKVEFLVSFYNNEISEKSEIFDDQFSVERPDGSNFTLKIRSTKLEDSAMYFCAGRRTAPEPLHFGNGTRLTVT.

This clone was seen once. The rearrangement uses TRBV7-2 and TRBJ2-1, with a weak D call TRBD2 (5 bases). The CDR3 length is 14 residues. Germline-derived CDR1 and CDR2 are SGHTA and FQGNSA. V lost 1 base and J 4 bases, leaving 8 bases between the germline ends. DNA of the CDR3: TGTGCCAGCAGCTTAGTACTAGATTACAATGAGCAGTTCTTC. Residues: CASSLVLDYNEQFF.

CDR3 amino acids: CAWSQGQGYGYTF. CDR3 DNA: TGTGCCTGGAGCCAGGGACAGGGTTATGGCTACACCTTC. This chain uses TRBV30 with TRBJ1-2, with 9 nucleotides matching TRBD1. The V and J ends lost 3 bases and 5 bases, in that order; junction bases with no gene match: 4. Germline assignment: CDR1 GTSNPN and CDR2 SVGIG (reference sequence). CDR3 length equals 13 residues. Drawing the rest from reference TRBV30 and TRBJ1-2, the complete variable domain is SQTIHQWPATLVQPVGSPLSLECTVEGTSNPNLYWYRQAAGRGLQLLFYSVGIGQISSEVPQNLSASRPQDRQFILSSKKLLLSDSGFYLCAWSQGQGYGYTFGSGTRLTVV.

This chain uses TRBV18 with TRBJ2-7; D is perhaps TRBD2 (6 bases). Looked up from germline, CDR1 is KGHSH and CDR2 is LQKENI. The CDR3 has 17 amino acids. V lost 3 bases to trimming and J lost 1 base, with 19 bases between them. This chain's CDR3 is CASSPTASSGFSYEQYF. The DNA for the CDR3 is TGTGCCAGCTCACCCACCGCCAGTAGCGGTTTTTCCTACGAGCAGTACTTC.

This sequence joins TRBV11-1 and TRBJ2-3; 15 nucleotides align to TRBD2. Trimming cost V 5 bases and J 0 bases; bases outside gene matches: 3. Germline CDR1 reads SGHAT; CDR2 reads FQDESV (reference sequence). The CDR3 extends over 17 amino acids. The CDR3 reads CASSPGTSGRSTDTQYF. DNA of the CDR3: TGTGCCAGCAGCCCCGGGACTAGCGGGAGGAGCACAGATACGCAGTATTTT.

The genes are TRBV5-1 and TRBJ2-5; a possible D gene is TRBD2 (6 bases). Germline V gene sequence: CDR1 SGHRS, CDR2 YFSETQ. The CDR3 totals 14 residues. Trimming removed 7 bases at V and 7 bases at J, with 20 bases between. In DNA, the CDR3 is TGCGCCAGCTTCGATGGGACTCCCGTCTCGACCCAGTACTTC. It encodes CASFDGTPVSTQYF. Full variable domain (rest looked up from reference TRBV5-1 and TRBJ2-5): KAGVTQTPRYLIKTRGQQVTLSCSPISGHRSVSWYQQTPGQGLQFLFEYFSETQRNKGNFPGRFSGRQFSNSRSEMNVSTLELGDSALYLCASFDGTPVSTQYFGPGTRLLVL.

The chain is built from TRBV28 and TRBJ1-1; tentative D call: TRBD1 (6 bases). Trimming left V 5 bases short and J 3 bases short, with 16 bases between. The CDR3 has 15 residues. CDR1 is MDHEN and CDR2 is SYDVKM in the germline V gene. Written as DNA, the CDR3 is TGTGCCAGCAGTGGAGGGGGGTTCGGGGACACTGAAGCTTTCTTT. Protein product: CASSGGGFGDTEAFF. Full variable domain (remainder filled in from reference TRBV28 and TRBJ1-1): DVKVTQSSRYLVKRTGEKVFLECVQDMDHENMFWYRQDPGLGLRLIYFSYDVKMKEKGDIPEGYSVSREKKERFSLILESASTNQTSMYLCASSGGGFGDTEAFFGQGTRLTVV.

The rearrangement joins TRBV19 to TRBJ2-5, with D unresolved. Germline CDR1 is LNHDA and CDR2 is SQIVND (reference sequence). This CDR3 region has 11 residues. The germline V and J ends were trimmed by 8 bases and 4 bases, with 8 bases remaining between them. The chain's CDR3 is CASGPLETQYF. As DNA, the CDR3 is TGTGCCAGTGGCCCACTAGAGACCCAGTACTTC.

The rearrangement uses TRBV10-3 and TRBJ1-2, with D perhaps TRBD1 (5 bases). The CDR3 is made up of 16 amino acids. Germline V lookup: CDR1 ENHRY, CDR2 SYGVKD. Trimming cost V 5 bases and J 1 base, with 17 bases left between them. The CDR3 DNA follows: TGTGCCATCAGTAACACGAGGGACTCGATTAACTATGGCTACACCTTC. This codes for CAISNTRDSINYGYTF.

This clone came up a few times. This chain links TRBV5-1 with TRBJ2-7; D is perhaps TRBD1 (6 bases). The germline gives CDR1 SGHRS, CDR2 YFSETQ. This CDR3 is built from 16 residues. V shed 3 bases and J shed 3 bases, with 19 bases lying between them. In nucleotides, the CDR3 is TGCGCCAGCAGCTCGAGTTCTCTGCTAGGGGGCTACGAGCAGTACTTC. This gives the protein CASSSSSLLGGYEQYF.

This clone appeared once. J is TRBJ2-7 and V is TRBV18; TRBD2 matches 12 bases. The CDR3 is 15 amino acids. Germline lookup yields CDR1 KGHSH and CDR2 LQKENI. The trim removed 3 bases at V and 0 bases at J, leaving 0 bases unmatched. CDR3 region: CASSPGLAGSYEQYF. CDR3 in DNA: TGTGCCAGCTCACCGGGACTAGCGGGCTCCTACGAGCAGTACTTC. The variable domain in full, with the rest retrieved from reference TRBV18 and TRBJ2-7, is NAGVMQNPRHLVRRRGQEARLRCSPMKGHSHVYWYRQLPEEGLKFMVYLQKENIIDESGMPKERFSAEFPKEGPSILRIQQVVRGDSAAYFCASSPGLAGSYEQYFGPGTRLTVT.

This clone was seen a single time. The rearrangement joins TRBV11-2 to TRBJ1-2, with 9 bases that match TRBD1. Germline CDR1 reads SGHAT; CDR2 reads FQNNGV. CDR3 length: 14 residues. V dropped 5 bases and J dropped 2; count of bases not matched to a gene: 3. CDR3 bases: TGTGCCAGCAGCCCCGGGACAGGGAACTATGGCTACACCTTC. Its protein product is CASSPGTGNYGYTF.